This TCR beta chain appears in the sequencing data of a study of vaccination effects on CD4 cells after COVID-19 (dated by TCRdb to between 2020 and 2023). With regard to the full study: In the ViraFEST assay, PBMC were stimulated with viral peptide pools, and antigen-specific CD4+ T cell clonotypes were then identified by expansion using TCR sequencing. Samples were taken from three convalescent patients early (day +14) and late (day +241, +227, +161 respectively) after vaccination. The Oncomine TCR Beta short-read assay on an Illumina iSeq 100 was used to sequence cultures from other donors in the study. A total of 10 COVID-19 convalescent patients and several SARS-CoV-2-naive healthy vaccine recipients were included in the full study. SARS-CoV-2 spike-specific CD4+ TCR repertoires from before and after mRNA vaccination were compared in COVID-19 convalescent patients and in infection-naive vaccine recipients. Over 1.5 million PBMC per well were cultured with approximately 10 ug/ml peptides in IMDM containing about 5% human AB serum, roughly 10 IU/ml IL-2 and gentamicin. Post-vaccine samples across the study were collected a median of 72 days after the second dose, with a range of 14 to 241. Paper-wide results and their limitations: Clones induced by infection and clones induced by vaccination both contracted markedly at late timepoints after vaccination, which fits with T cell responses waning over time. The study was limited by a small number of convalescent patients and lacked early post-infection timepoints. For convalescent patients, new clones induced by the vaccine made up most of the post-vaccine spike-reactive repertoire, and these new clones were largely distinct from the clones induced by infection.

V is reduced by 5 bases and J by 9 bases, leaving a spacing of 8 bases between them. The CDR3 runs 12 amino acids, cysteine and phenylalanine included. Here the CDR3 DNA is all that survives: 36 bases in frame from base 1. After approximately eleven days of culture, CD4+ T cells were isolated with the EasySep CD4+ T cell isolation kit. Convalescent patients had PCR-confirmed SARS-CoV-2 infection between March and December 2020, before Alpha, Beta and Delta variants emerged in the United States. Each participant got two doses of an mRNA SARS-CoV-2 vaccine, either BNT162b2 or mRNA-1273. Half of the culture medium was replaced with fresh IL-2-containing medium on days 3 and 7. Unless noted otherwise, every peptide stimulation condition was cultured in triplicate wells. PBMC were separated from whole blood using Ficoll-Paque Plus gradient centrifugation and were then either cryopreserved at -140C or used fresh. The QIAamp micro DNA kit was used to extract genomic DNA from the cultured CD4+ T cells.

This clone was observed a few times. Its target antigen remains unknown. One base away there is no much larger clone; base qualities are not given. Libraries were made using the immunoSEQ multiplex PCR assay. DNA from the CD4+ T cells that had been cultured and isolated underwent TCR beta CDR3 sequencing. Processing in the source paper ran as follows. Non-productive TCR sequences were discarded, and reads were trimmed to the CDR3 region, with only CDR3s of 7 or more amino acids retained. The MANAFEST web app was used to identify antigen-specific clonotypes by comparing expansion in peptide wells with expansion in reference cultures. Positive clones required FDR<0.05 expansion versus reference and all other wells, odds ratio above 5, and frequency above 0.1% in two replicate wells. A clonotype was defined as cross-reactive if the clonotype was significantly expanded both in SARS-CoV-2 spike wells and in at least one common cold coronavirus spike condition. CDR3 similarity was assessed by Levenshtein distance using the stringdist R package, and unrooted trees were constructed with ape in R 3.6.1. This is the immuneACCESS table as TCRdb keeps it, with only in-frame sequences that have V and J called. A part of the clones is gone; compared with another copy, unresolved V genes explain less than half, and the rest is unexplained. V and J calls and clone size are given by that table; D and trimming were obtained from the DNA. Within this sample are tens of thousands of clones, with just over 75% of them counted one time only. The ten largest make up 3% to 4% of the sample.

Sample: CD4+ T cells from PBMCs cultured without peptide, taken after COVID-19 vaccination. The receptor's source is a human donor who had a prior SARS-CoV-2 infection. The V and J genes are TRBV12-3 or TRBV12-4 and TRBJ1-6; matching of 6 bases hints at TRBD1 as the D gene. The nucleotide sequence is given as TGTGCCAGCAGTCAGGGGTTTTCACCCCTCCACTTT. The resulting protein is CASSQGFSPLHF.